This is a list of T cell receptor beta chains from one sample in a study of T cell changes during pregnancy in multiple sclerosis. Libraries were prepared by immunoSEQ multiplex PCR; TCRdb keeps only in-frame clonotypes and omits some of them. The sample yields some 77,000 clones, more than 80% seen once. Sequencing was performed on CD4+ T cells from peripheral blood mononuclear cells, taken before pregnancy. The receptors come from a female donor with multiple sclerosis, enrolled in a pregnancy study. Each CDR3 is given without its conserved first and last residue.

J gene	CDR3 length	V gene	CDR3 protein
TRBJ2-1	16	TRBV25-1	ASSELSIRTSANNEQF
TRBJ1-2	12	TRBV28	ASSSVTANYGYT
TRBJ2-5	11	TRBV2	ASRGRIGETQY
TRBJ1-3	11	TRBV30	AWNRGSGNTIY
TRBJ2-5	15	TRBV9	ASSSGLAGGNQETQY
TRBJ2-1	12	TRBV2	ASSGGSSYNEQF
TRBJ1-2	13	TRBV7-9	ASSLDRGRGYGYT
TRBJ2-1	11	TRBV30	AWSIGTSGEQF
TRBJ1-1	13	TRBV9	ASSRTGAKNTEAF
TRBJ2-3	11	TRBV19	ASSLRLGDTQY
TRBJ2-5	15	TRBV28	ASSLYGTGDLQETQY
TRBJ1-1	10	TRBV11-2	ASSLVGLRAF
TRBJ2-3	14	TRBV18	ASSPFLAASTDTQY
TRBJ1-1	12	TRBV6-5	ASRRSGGSTEAF
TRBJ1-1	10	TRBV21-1	ASGGVSTEAF
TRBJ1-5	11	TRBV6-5	ASSRDREQPQH
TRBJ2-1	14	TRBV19	ASSIITGQGYNEQF
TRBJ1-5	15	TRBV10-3	AISETGQPYSNQPQH
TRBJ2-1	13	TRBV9	ASSHGTASYNEQF
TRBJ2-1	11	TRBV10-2	ASRADPYNEQF
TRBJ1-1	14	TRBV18	ASSPGTGGGDTEAF
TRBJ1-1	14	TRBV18	ASSPGAGGPGTEAF
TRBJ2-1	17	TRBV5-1	ASSLVRGGLRLAYNEQF
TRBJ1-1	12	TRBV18	ASSPGRGNTEAF
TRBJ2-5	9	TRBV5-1	ASSSGQTQY
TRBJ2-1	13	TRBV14	ASSPTSGPFGEQF
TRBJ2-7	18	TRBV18	ASSPFHRTGPVHPSYEQY
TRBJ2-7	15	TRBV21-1	ASSTPLRGQGCLEQY
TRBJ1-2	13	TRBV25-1	ASSENRGTGDGYT
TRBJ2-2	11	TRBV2	ASSVTYTGELF
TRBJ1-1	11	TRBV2	ASSAGLGTEAF
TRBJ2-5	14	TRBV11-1	ASSLVTSGGGETQY
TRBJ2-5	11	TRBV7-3	ASSLTQGGTQY
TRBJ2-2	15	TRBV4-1	ASSQGSTSGNTGELF